The T cell receptor (beta chain) under discussion was sequenced for a study of breast tumors, draining lymph nodes, adjacent tissues. This clonotype was counted once. Its target is unknown. Axillary draining lymph nodes of breast cancer patients supplied the node samples. TCRdb itself ran the multiplex PCR reads through MiXCR, one entry per CDR3 protein. The data show 200,000 to 300,000 distinct CDR3 sequences, over 25% seen once. J lost 11 bases, V lost 1 base, and 5 bases had no gene match. In germline, CDR1 is SGHVS, CDR2 FQNEAQ. This CDR3 region has 14 residues. General observations from the study: Tumor TCR diversity was below lymph nodes but above nontumor tissue.

The clonotype originates from a female donor with breast cancer. Some clones in this sample may be carry-over from other donors' samples. This chain uses TRBV7-8 with TRBJ1-6; 7 bases are shared with TRBD1. Sample: axillary lymph node tissue. CDR3 protein: CASSLVLGGAPLHF. The CDR3 DNA is TGTGCCAGCAGCTTAGTGTTAGGGGGCGCACCCCTCCACTTT.